These 10 T cell receptor beta chains originate from one sample sequenced in a study of T cell responses to AZD1222 COVID-19 vaccine (dated by TCRdb to the early 2020s). This sample's time point label indicates: baseline before first vaccination. Libraries came from the immunoSEQ multiplex PCR assay. What TCRdb holds here is the immuneACCESS table cut down to in-frame rearrangements. Part of the clones is not present; checked against another copy, under half of the missing clones reflect an unresolved V gene, and the others are unexplained. Present in this sample are roughly 120,000 clones, 85% to 90% of which were seen just once. Together, the top ten hold 8% to 9.5% of the sample. Sequences were derived from peripheral blood, sampled on day 0 of AZD1222 vaccination. These receptors came from an adult in good health.

The chain employs TRBV6-5 and TRBJ1-2; the match to TRBD1 covers 11 bases. CDR1 is MNHEY, CDR2 SVGAGI, per germline. The ends lost 5 bases at V and 7 bases at J; junction bases unmatched: 9. This CDR3 has 15 residues. The CDR3 DNA is TGTGCCAGCAGTCGTCCGGGACAGGGGGTCTCTGGCTACACCTTC. It is translated as CASSRPGQGVSGYTF.

This chain links TRBV18 with TRBJ1-1, with D perhaps matching TRBD1 (6 bases). Germline loops: CDR1 KGHSH, CDR2 LQKENI. V was pared by 6 bases and J by 1 base, with 12 bases between. The CDR3 runs 14 residues. The CDR3 is CASSPDRSNTEAFF. In DNA, the CDR3 is TGTGCCAGCTCCCCCGACAGGTCGAACACTGAAGCTTTCTTT.

V usage is TRBV9 and J usage is TRBJ1-2, with TRBD1 identical over 9 bases. J lost 4 bases, V lost 4 bases, and 8 bases had no gene match. The CDR3 is made up of 15 amino acids. Germline CDR1 reads SGDLS; CDR2 reads YYNGEE. The CDR3 loop is CASSPRGGQGYGYTF. The CDR3 DNA is TGTGCCAGCAGCCCCCGGGGGGGACAGGGCTATGGCTACACCTTC.

The chain links TRBV27 to TRBJ1-1; D gene uncertain. Germline assignment: CDR1 MNHEY and CDR2 SMNVEV (reference sequence). The germline V and J ends were trimmed by 0 bases and 0 bases, with 14 bases remaining between them. The CDR3 is made up of 17 amino acids. DNA for the CDR3: TGTGCCAGCAGTTTATCATCCCCCCCACTTGTGAACACTGAAGCTTTCTTT. Translated: CASSLSSPPLVNTEAFF.

The chain employs TRBV5-1 and TRBJ2-1, with TRBD1 matching over 7 bases. V lost 1 base, J lost 8 bases, and 6 bases stayed unmatched. Germline V CDR1 and CDR2: SGHRS, YFSETQ. The CDR3 has 14 amino acids. The CDR3 DNA is TGCGCCAGCAGCTTGCTGACAGGGCCCGATGAGCAGTTCTTC. It encodes CASSLLTGPDEQFF.

V usage is TRBV29-1 and J usage is TRBJ1-4; D ambiguous. This CDR3 comprises 11 residues. The germline V gene encodes CDR1 SQVTM and CDR2 ANQGSEA. V lost 6 bases to trimming and J lost 6 bases, with 8 bases between them. The CDR3 reads CSVNDHEKLFF. The CDR3 region has the DNA TGCAGCGTGAATGACCATGAAAAACTGTTTTTT.

The CDR3 DNA reads as TGCGCCAGCAGCTTGGACCCGGGGTCGGAAGGGACCCAGTACTTC. It specifies CASSLDPGSEGTQYF. The rearrangement joins TRBV5-1 to TRBJ2-5, with a tentative D call TRBD2 (5 bases). The V and J ends lost 0 bases and 7 bases respectively, with 16 bases between them. The germline V gene encodes CDR1 SGHRS and CDR2 YFSETQ. The CDR3 spans 15 residues. Variable domain in full (rest from reference TRBV5-1 and TRBJ2-5): KAGVTQTPRYLIKTRGQQVTLSCSPISGHRSVSWYQQTPGQGLQFLFEYFSETQRNKGNFPGRFSGRQFSNSRSEMNVSTLELGDSALYLCASSLDPGSEGTQYFGPGTRLLVL.

The chain carries TRBV7-2 and TRBJ1-2; D perhaps matches TRBD1 (6 bases). The ends were cut back, 5 bases at V and 5 bases at J, with 12 bases in the middle. Germline values: CDR1 SGHTA, CDR2 FQGNSA. The CDR3 covers 13 residues. CDR3 loop: CASSLTGFYGYTF. CDR3 sequence (DNA): TGTGCCAGCAGCCTTACAGGGTTTTATGGCTACACCTTC.

This clone was picked up one time. The CDR3 DNA is TGCGCCAGCAGCTCCCTTAGCGGGGGCTTAGGAGAGACCCAGTACTTC. This codes for CASSSLSGGLGETQYF. The genes are TRBV5-1 and TRBJ2-5; 9 bases agree with TRBD2. Losses at the gene ends were 3 bases for V and 4 bases for J; bases not matched to a gene: 10. The CDR3 sequence is 16 residues long. From germline, CDR1 is SGHRS and CDR2 YFSETQ.

This clone was seen only once. This chain connects TRBV14 to TRBJ2-7; TRBD2 agrees at 7 bases. The length of the CDR3 is 14 residues. The V gene's germline CDR1 is SGHDN and CDR2 FVKESK. The V segment lost 4 bases and the J segment 3 bases; nucleotides outside the gene matches: 6. The CDR3 sequence: CASSPGTNYYEQYF. CDR3 coding DNA: TGTGCCAGCAGCCCCGGGACTAACTACTACGAGCAGTACTTC.